This TCR beta chain stems from a study of beta chain features in type 1 diabetes. Note on this clone: Its target is not known.

Every isolated RNA sample was fully reverse transcribed, so sequencing captured expressed TCRB transcripts. Profiling relied on immunoSEQ multiplex PCR, and the TCRdb table lists in-frame clones only, not all of them. The table has more than 150,000 clones, about 13% seen once. V was shortened by 3 bases and J by 2 bases, with 22 bases between the two germline ends. The CDR3 has 19 residues. In germline, CDR1 is ENHRY, CDR2 SYGVKD. Study findings and constraints: Lower insertion and higher deletion counts appeared at VDJ junctions in type 1 diabetes patients. For Type 1 diabetes patients, all four CD4+ subsets carried TCRB CDR3s that were moderately but significantly shorter. The analysis here could not establish whether HLA type shapes TCRB rearrangement.

The chain has TRBV10-3 and TRBJ2-2; D remains ambiguous. The source material was central memory CD4+ T cells from blood. The TCR comes from a woman in her late teens or twenties in good health. In nucleotides, the CDR3 is TGTGCCATCAGTGATTACGCAACCCTAGGATCTTCAAACACCGGGGAGCTGTTTTTT. Translation gives CAISDYATLGSSNTGELFF.